The 20 T cell receptor beta chains reported below all come from one sample, sequenced in a study of blood T cells in healthy people across ages. Through a sample-barcoded 5' primer and a J-beta primer mix, a second PCR was run for about 6 to 11 cycles. TCRdb used MiXCR to reprocess the 5' RACE reads, holding one entry per CDR3 protein. The sample includes 1.5 million to 2 million distinct CDR3 sequences, 40% to 55% of them seen just once. Sequenced sample: blood. The receptor set was obtained from a woman aged 40 to 50 in good health.

The chain joins TRBV5-1 to TRBJ2-7, with 9 bases that match TRBD1. Trimming at V came to 4 bases and at J to 4 bases, leaving 9 bases not matched to a gene. The CDR3 contains 15 residues. Germline CDR1 and CDR2: SGHRS and YFSETQ. CDR3 sequence (DNA): TGCGCCAGCAGCATCGCCACAGGGGGCCGTTACGAGCAGTACTTC. This encodes CASSIATGGRYEQYF.

Points on this clonotype: At one end the junction does not follow the germline gene, possibly because of a read error. This chain connects TRBV7-2 to TRBJ2-7, with D perhaps TRBD1 or TRBD2 (5 bases each). CDR1 is SGHTA, CDR2 FQGNSA, per germline. The CDR3 spans 15 residues. The CDR3 coding sequence is TGTGCCAGCAGTTTAGCCGGGGCCAGCTCCTACGAGCAGTACTTC. Its translation: CASSLAGASSYEQYF.

The gene calls are TRBV7-2 and TRBJ1-5, with D unresolved. CDR3 length: 13 residues. CDR1 SGHTA and CDR2 FQGNSA come from the germline V gene. With 5 bases removed from V and 4 bases from J, the gap between germline ends came to 9 bases. The CDR3 spells CASSPSTNQPQHF. CDR3 in DNA: TGTGCCAGCAGCCCGTCGACGAATCAGCCCCAGCATTTT.

This chain uses TRBV9 with TRBJ1-2; D is undetermined. The CDR3 totals 14 residues. From germline, CDR1 is SGDLS and CDR2 YYNGEE. The V end was cut by 0 bases, the J end by 2 bases, with 8 bases between. The CDR3 bases are TGTGCCAGCAGCGTAGCTCAACAGAACTATGGCTACACCTTC. It specifies CASSVAQQNYGYTF.

The genes are TRBV7-3 and TRBJ2-3; 14 bases map to TRBD2. The CDR3 consists of 18 residues. Germline V gene sequence: CDR1 SGHTA, CDR2 FQGTGA. J gave up 0 bases and V 4 bases, and 6 bases lay outside the gene matches. The DNA for the CDR3 is TGTGCCAGCAGCTGGGGACTAGCGGGGGAACTAAGCACAGATACGCAGTATTTT. Translation: CASSWGLAGELSTDTQYF.

This clonotype showed up just a few times. This chain connects TRBV11-2 to TRBJ2-5; D is ambiguous. This CDR3 comprises 15 residues. Germline loops: CDR1 SGHAT, CDR2 FQNNGV. Trimming stripped 6 bases from V and 7 bases from J, with 21 bases between. The CDR3 DNA sequence: TGTGCCAGCAGTCAGGTACCCCTAAAAATGGGGACCCAGTACTTC. Encoded protein: CASSQVPLKMGTQYF.

This clonotype has just one count. The genes are TRBV28 and TRBJ2-4; maybe TRBD1 (5 bases). Judging by the DNA end, TRBJ2-7 fits better; the J call may be wrong. CDR3 length equals 15 residues. Looked up from germline, CDR1 is MDHEN and CDR2 is SYDVKM. The CDR3 DNA follows: TGTGCCAGCAGTTTATGGAGGCAGGGAAGCAACGAGCAGTACTTC. Residues: CASSLWRQGSNEQYF.

This clonotype was recorded a few times. CDR3 coding DNA: TGCAGCGCAAACCCAGCGGGGGGGCGAACAGATACGCAGTATTTT. Translation: CSANPAGGRTDTQYF. The chain joins TRBV29-1 to TRBJ2-3; 10 bases line up with TRBD2. This CDR3 spans 15 amino acids. Looked up from germline, CDR1 is SQVTM and CDR2 is ANQGSEA. Unmatched junction bases numbered 10, after V lost 7 bases and J lost 3 bases.

J is TRBJ2-1 and V is TRBV9; 10 nucleotides match TRBD2. The J call could be wrong; TRBJ2-7 is a better fit for the DNA end. CDR3 length: 16 amino acids. Germline CDR1 is SGDLS and CDR2 is YYNGEE. The CDR3 DNA follows: TGTGCCAGCAGCCTGGGTGGGACTAGCGCCTACAATGAGCAGTACTTC. It is translated as CASSLGGTSAYNEQYF.

This clonotype turned up a few times. The chain recombines TRBV4-3 with TRBJ2-3, with 7 positions matching TRBD1. Germline V gene lookup returns CDR1 LGHNA and CDR2 YSLEER. This CDR3 comprises 15 residues. The V and J ends lost 3 bases and 0 bases, in that order; junction bases with no gene match: 3. Here the CDR3 DNA reads TGCGCCAGCAGCCACCGGACAGGAAGCACAGATACGCAGTATTTT. It specifies CASSHRTGSTDTQYF.

The rearrangement joins TRBV18 to TRBJ2-3; D ambiguous. V gave up 8 bases and J gave up 6 bases, with 12 bases separating them. This CDR3 region has 12 residues. CDR1 and CDR2 from the germline V gene are KGHSH and LQKENI. CDR3 DNA: TGTGCCAGCGCACTCGTATCCGATACGCAGTATTTT. Protein: CASALVSDTQYF.

Only a few counts were recorded for this clonotype. This rearrangement joins TRBV7-8 to TRBJ2-5; 9 nucleotides line up with TRBD1. The J call is uncertain, as TRBJ2-7 better fits the DNA end. The CDR3 has 16 amino acids. Germline-derived CDR1 and CDR2 are SGHVS and FQNEAQ. CDR3 protein: CASSTSTGTGTYEQYF. In DNA, the CDR3 is TGTGCCAGCAGCACCAGTACCGGGACAGGGACTTACGAGCAGTACTTC.

The chain uses TRBV28 and TRBJ2-7; D perhaps matches TRBD2 (5 bases). The CDR3 covers 11 residues. In germline, CDR1 is MDHEN, CDR2 SYDVKM. Trimming removed 6 bases from V and 10 bases from J, with 13 bases in between. CDR3: CASSSYPGQYF. Here the CDR3 DNA reads TGTGCCAGCAGCTCATATCCGGGACAGTACTTC.

V is TRBV28 and J is TRBJ2-6, with a possible D match to TRBD1 (6 bases). The CDR3 spans 15 residues. Trimming shortened V by 5 bases and J by 4 bases, and 12 bases separated the two germline ends. Germline loops: CDR1 MDHEN, CDR2 SYDVKM. The CDR3 loop reads CASSITGYGANVLTF. CDR3 nucleotide sequence: TGTGCCAGCAGTATTACAGGGTACGGGGCCAACGTCCTGACTTTC.

The J gene is TRBJ2-7, the V gene TRBV28; the match to TRBD1 covers 9 bases. The CDR3 sequence is 13 residues long. The V gene end was trimmed by 9 bases and the J gene end by 2 bases; junction bases not matched to a gene: 5. Germline V lookup: CDR1 MDHEN, CDR2 SYDVKM. CDR3 region: CASHRGRAYEQYF. CDR3 DNA: TGTGCCAGTCACAGGGGGCGCGCCTACGAGCAGTACTTC.

This sequence joins TRBV28 and TRBJ1-5, with D possibly being TRBD1 (6 bases). V was cut by 3 bases and J by 0 bases, with 9 bases left in between. Germline V lookup: CDR1 MDHEN, CDR2 SYDVKM. This CDR3 contains 15 residues. This CDR3 is CASSFYRDSNQPQHF. DNA for the CDR3: TGTGCCAGCAGTTTTTACAGGGATAGCAATCAGCCCCAGCATTTT.

V gene TRBV7-2 combines with J gene TRBJ1-4; a weak D match, TRBD1 (5 bases). V gave up 5 bases and J gave up 5 bases, with 12 bases separating them. The length of the CDR3 is 14 residues. CDR1 and CDR2 (germline): SGHTA, FQGNSA. The CDR3 loop is CASSLWGNNEKLFF. The CDR3 nucleotides are TGTGCCAGCAGCCTCTGGGGCAACAATGAAAAACTGTTTTTT.

The chain employs TRBV20-1 and TRBJ2-7; D might be TRBD2 (6 bases). The CDR3 covers 11 residues. Trimming took off 5 bases at V and 12 bases at J, with 17 bases between the two ends. CDR1 and CDR2 (germline): DFQATT, SNEGSKA (reference sequence). In nucleotides, the CDR3 is TGCAGTGCTTGGGGCGGGGCCCTGATGTACTTC. Translation gives CSAWGGALMYF.

This chain connects TRBV19 to TRBJ2-3; no reliable D call. The V gene lost 1 base and the J gene lost 2 bases, with 10 bases spanning the gap. The germline CDR1 and CDR2 sequences are LNHDA and SQIVND (reference sequence). The CDR3 consists of 15 residues. Here the CDR3 reads CASSIVTQFTDTQYF. In nucleotides, the CDR3 is TGTGCCAGTAGTATAGTTACCCAGTTCACAGATACGCAGTATTTT.

The chain has TRBV27 and TRBJ2-1; 9 nucleotides agree with TRBD1. The CDR3 totals 15 residues. CDR1 is MNHEY and CDR2 is SMNVEV in the germline V gene (reference sequence). The trim removed 5 bases at V and 7 bases at J, leaving 9 bases unmatched. The chain's CDR3 is CASSPRQGGINEQFF. The CDR3 nucleotides are TGTGCCAGCAGTCCCCGACAGGGGGGCATAAATGAGCAGTTCTTC.